This T cell receptor beta chain stems from a study of tumor-infiltrating lymphocytes in primary liver carcinoma. A primer matching the constant region was used to make TCR beta cDNA from approximately 0.55 ug of total RNA. Generation of the TCR beta libraries relied on three nested multiplex PCR rounds using slightly modified ARM-PCR. Rounds one and two of PCR, each of about 10 cycles, were primed with TRBV1-TRBV30 forward primers and a C-beta reverse primer. TCRdb used MiXCR to reprocess the multiplex PCR reads, holding one entry per CDR3 protein. The sample holds tens of thousands of distinct CDR3 sequences, about 73% seen once. There are 19 residues in the CDR3. The germline V gene encodes CDR1 ENHRY and CDR2 SYGVKD. Investigators took RNA and DNA out together from about 21-30 mg of unsorted bulk tissue. As concerns this clonotype: The junction and the germline gene differ at one end; a read error may be behind it.

This rearrangement joins TRBV10-3 to TRBJ2-7, with 16 bases identical to TRBD2. The source of this sequence is a man aged 35-49 years with primary liver carcinoma and hepatitis B virus infection. Sequencing was done on a sample of liver tumor tissue from sampling region 3. Subset indicated: tumor region T3, left-lateral pole. The CDR3 nucleotides read TGCGTCATCACCAAACGACCGGGACTAGCGGGAGGGTTCTCCTACGAGCAGTACTTC. Translated: CVITKRPGLAGGFSYEQYF.